This entry features one TCR beta chain sequence. No antigen is known for it. V trimming: 2 bases; J trimming: 6 bases; junction bases outside the gene matches: 4. The CDR3 is 16 residues long. Germline CDR1 is SGHAT and CDR2 is FQDESV (reference sequence). Libraries were prepared by immunoSEQ multiplex PCR; TCRdb keeps only in-frame clonotypes and omits some of them. The top ten clones hold 5.1% of a sample with 130,000 to 150,000 clones, 86% of them seen once. This specimen belongs to a study of T cell responses to AZD1222 COVID-19 vaccine. Study-level findings and limits: Baseline seropositivity occurred in only a handful of AZD1222 recipients.

The material was peripheral blood, obtained 28 days after the second AZD1222 dose. The clonotype originates from an adult who received the AZD1222 COVID-19 vaccine. This sequence joins TRBV11-1 and TRBJ2-1; TRBD2 aligns across 13 bases. The CDR3 loop is CASSLSTSGRSNEQFF. CDR3 nucleotide sequence: TGTGCCAGCAGCTTATCGACTAGCGGGAGGAGCAATGAGCAGTTCTTC.